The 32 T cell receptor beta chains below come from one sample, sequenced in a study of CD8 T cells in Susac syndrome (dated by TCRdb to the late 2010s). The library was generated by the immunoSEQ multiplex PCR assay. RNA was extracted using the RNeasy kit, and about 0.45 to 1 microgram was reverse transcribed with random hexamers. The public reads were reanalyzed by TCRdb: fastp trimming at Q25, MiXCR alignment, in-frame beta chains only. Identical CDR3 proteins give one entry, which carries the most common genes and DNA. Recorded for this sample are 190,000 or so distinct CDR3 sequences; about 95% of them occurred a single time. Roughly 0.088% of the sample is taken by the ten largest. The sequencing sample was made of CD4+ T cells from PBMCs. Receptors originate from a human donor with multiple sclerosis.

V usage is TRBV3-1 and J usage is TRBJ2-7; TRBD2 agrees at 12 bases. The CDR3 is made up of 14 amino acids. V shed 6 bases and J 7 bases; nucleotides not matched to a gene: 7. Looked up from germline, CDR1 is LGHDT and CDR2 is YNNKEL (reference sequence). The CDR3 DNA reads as TGTGCCAGCAGGCTAGCGGGAGGGCCTGAAGAGCAGTACTTC. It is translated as CASRLAGGPEEQYF.

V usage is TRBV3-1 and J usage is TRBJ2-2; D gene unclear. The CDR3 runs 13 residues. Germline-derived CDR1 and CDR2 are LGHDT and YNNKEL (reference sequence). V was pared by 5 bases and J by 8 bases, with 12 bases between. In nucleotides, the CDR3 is TGTGCCAGCAGCACGCAGAGTTCTGGGGAGCTGTTTTTT. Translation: CASSTQSSGELFF.

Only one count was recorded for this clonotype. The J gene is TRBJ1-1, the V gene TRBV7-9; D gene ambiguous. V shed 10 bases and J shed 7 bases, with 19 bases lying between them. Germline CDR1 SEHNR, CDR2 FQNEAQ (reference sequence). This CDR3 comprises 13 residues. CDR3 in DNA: TGTGCCACCAACCCCGGGAGGGATTTTGAAGCTTTCTTT. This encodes CATNPGRDFEAFF.

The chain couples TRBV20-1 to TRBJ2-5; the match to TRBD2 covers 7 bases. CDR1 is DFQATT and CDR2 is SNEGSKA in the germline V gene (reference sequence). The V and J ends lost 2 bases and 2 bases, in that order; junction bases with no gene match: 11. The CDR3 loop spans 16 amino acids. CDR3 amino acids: CSARPLLAPEQETQYF. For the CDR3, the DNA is TGCAGTGCTAGACCCTTACTAGCGCCTGAACAAGAGACCCAGTACTTC.

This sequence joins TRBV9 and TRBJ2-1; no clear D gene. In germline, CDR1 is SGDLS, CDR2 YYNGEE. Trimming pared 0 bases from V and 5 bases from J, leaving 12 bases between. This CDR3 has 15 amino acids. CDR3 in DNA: TGTGCCAGCAGCGTAGAACCCCAGGAAAACAATGAGCAGTTCTTC. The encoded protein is CASSVEPQENNEQFF.

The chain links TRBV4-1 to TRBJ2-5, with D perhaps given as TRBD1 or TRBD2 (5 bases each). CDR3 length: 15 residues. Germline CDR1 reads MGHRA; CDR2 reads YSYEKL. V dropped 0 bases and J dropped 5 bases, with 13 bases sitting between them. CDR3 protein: CASSQDRAGTETQYF. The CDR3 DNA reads TGCGCCAGCAGCCAAGACAGGGCTGGGACCGAGACCCAGTACTTC.

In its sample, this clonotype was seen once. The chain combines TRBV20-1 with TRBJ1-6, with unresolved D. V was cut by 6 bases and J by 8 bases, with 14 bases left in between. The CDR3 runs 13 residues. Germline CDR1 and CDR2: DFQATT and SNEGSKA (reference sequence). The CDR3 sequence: CSATDGRDSPLHF. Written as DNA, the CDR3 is TGCAGTGCCACGGATGGACGGGATTCACCCCTCCACTTT.

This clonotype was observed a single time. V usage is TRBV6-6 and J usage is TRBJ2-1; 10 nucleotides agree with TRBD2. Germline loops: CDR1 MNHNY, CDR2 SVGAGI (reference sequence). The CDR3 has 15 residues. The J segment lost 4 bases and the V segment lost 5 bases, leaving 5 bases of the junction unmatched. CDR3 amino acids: CASSLSSGRYNEQFF. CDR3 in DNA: TGTGCCAGCAGTCTATCTAGCGGGAGATACAATGAGCAGTTCTTC.

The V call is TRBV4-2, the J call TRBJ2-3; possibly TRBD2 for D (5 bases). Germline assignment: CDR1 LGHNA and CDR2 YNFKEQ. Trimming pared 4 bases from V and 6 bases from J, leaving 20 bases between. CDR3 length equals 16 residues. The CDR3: CASSRPGPDWPDTQYF. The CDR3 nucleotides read TGTGCCAGCAGCCGGCCGGGTCCGGACTGGCCGGATACGCAGTATTTT.

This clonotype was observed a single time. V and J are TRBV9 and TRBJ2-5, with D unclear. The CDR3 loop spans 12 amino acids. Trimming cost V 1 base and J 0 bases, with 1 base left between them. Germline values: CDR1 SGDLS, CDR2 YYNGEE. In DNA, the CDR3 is TGTGCCAGCAGCGTAAACCAAGAGACCCAGTACTTC. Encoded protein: CASSVNQETQYF.

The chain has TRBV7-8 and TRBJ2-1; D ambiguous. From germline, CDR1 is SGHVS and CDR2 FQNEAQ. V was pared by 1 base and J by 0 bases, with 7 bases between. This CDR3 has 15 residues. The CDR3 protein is CASSLGRRSYNEQFF. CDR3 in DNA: TGTGCCAGCAGCTTAGGACGTCGCTCCTACAATGAGCAGTTCTTC.

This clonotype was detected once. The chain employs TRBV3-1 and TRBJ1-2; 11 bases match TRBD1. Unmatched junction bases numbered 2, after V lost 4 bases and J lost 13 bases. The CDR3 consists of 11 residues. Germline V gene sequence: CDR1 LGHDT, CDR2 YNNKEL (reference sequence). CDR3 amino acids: CASSPDRGLTF. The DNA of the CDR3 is TGTGCCAGCAGCCCGGACAGGGGGCTCACCTTC.

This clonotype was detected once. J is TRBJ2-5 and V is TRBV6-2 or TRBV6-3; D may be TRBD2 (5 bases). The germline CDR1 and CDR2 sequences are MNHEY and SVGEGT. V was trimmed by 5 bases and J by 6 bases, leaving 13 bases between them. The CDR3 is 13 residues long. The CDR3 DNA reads TGTGCCAGCAGTACGACCGGGGAGAAGACCCAGTACTTC. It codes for CASSTTGEKTQYF.

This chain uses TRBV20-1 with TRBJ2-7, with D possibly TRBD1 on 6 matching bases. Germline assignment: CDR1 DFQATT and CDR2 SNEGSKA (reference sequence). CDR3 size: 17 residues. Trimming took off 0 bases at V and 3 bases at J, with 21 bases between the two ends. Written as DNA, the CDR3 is TGCAGTGCTAGAGACACCCTATTAGGGAGCAGGGGCTACGAGCAGTACTTC. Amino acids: CSARDTLLGSRGYEQYF.

The CDR3 DNA sequence: TGTGCCAGCGGCCCGAGGGGACTGAGCACAGATACGCAGTATTTT. It yields the protein CASGPRGLSTDTQYF. This chain links TRBV9 with TRBJ2-3, with D maybe TRBD2 (6 bases). Between the trimmed V and J ends, which lost 7 bases and 0 bases, there was a span of 15 bases. Germline V gene data show CDR1 as SGDLS and CDR2 as YYNGEE. There are 15 residues in the CDR3.

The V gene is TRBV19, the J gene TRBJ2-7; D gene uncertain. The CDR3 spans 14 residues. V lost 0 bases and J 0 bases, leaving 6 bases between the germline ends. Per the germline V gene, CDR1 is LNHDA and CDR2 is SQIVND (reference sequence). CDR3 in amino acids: CASSIDRSSYEQYF. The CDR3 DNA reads TGTGCCAGTAGTATAGATCGGAGCTCCTACGAGCAGTACTTC. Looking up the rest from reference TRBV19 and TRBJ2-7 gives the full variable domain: DGGITQSPKYLFRKEGQNVTLSCEQNLNHDAMYWYRQDPGQGLRLIYYSQIVNDFQKGDIAEGYSVSREKKESFPLTVTSAQKNPTAFYLCASSIDRSSYEQYFGPGTRLTVT.

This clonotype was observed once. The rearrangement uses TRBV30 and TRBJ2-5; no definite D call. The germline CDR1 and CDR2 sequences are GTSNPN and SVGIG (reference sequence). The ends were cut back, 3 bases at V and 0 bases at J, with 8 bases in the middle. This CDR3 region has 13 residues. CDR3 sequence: CAWSAQNQETQYF. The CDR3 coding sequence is TGTGCCTGGAGCGCTCAAAACCAAGAGACCCAGTACTTC. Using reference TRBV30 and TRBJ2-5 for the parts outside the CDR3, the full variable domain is SQTIHQWPATLVQPVGSPLSLECTVEGTSNPNLYWYRQAAGRGLQLLFYSVGIGQISSEVPQNLSASRPQDRQFILSSKKLLLSDSGFYLCAWSAQNQETQYFGPGTRLLVL.

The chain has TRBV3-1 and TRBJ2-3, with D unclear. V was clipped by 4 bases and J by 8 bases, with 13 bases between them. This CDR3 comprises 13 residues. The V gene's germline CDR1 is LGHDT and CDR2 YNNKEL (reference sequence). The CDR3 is CASSPTLAGTQYF. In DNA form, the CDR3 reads TGTGCCAGCAGCCCCACCCTGGCTGGTACGCAGTATTTT.

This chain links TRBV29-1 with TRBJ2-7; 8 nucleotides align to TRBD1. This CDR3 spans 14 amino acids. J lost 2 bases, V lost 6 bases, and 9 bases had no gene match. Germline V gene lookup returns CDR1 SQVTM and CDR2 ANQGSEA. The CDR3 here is CSVGAGQGTYEQYF. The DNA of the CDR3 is TGCAGCGTGGGAGCCGGACAGGGTACCTACGAGCAGTACTTC.

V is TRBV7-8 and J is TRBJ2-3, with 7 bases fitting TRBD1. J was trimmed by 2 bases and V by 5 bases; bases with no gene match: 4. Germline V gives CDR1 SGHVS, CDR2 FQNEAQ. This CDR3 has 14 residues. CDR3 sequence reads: CASSLGTATDTQYF. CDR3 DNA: TGTGCCAGCAGCCTTGGGACAGCCACAGATACGCAGTATTTT.

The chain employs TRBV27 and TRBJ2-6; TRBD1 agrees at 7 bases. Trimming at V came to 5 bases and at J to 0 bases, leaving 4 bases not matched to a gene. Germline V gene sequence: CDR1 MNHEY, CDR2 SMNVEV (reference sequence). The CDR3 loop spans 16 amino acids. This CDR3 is CASSPQGYSGANVLTF. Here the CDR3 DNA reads TGTGCCAGCAGTCCACAGGGGTACTCTGGGGCCAACGTCCTGACTTTC.

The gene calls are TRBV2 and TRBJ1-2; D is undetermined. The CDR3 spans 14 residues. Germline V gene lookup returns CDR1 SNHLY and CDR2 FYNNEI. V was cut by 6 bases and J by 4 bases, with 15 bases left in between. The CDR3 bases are TGTGCCAGCAGGATCGATTCGGGATCCTATGGCTACACCTTC. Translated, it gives CASRIDSGSYGYTF.

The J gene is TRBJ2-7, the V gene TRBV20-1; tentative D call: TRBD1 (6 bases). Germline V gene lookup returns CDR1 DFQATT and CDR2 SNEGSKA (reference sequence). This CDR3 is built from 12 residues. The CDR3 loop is CSLLRGQGEQYF. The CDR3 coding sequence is TGCAGCCTTCTCAGGGGCCAGGGAGAGCAGTACTTC.

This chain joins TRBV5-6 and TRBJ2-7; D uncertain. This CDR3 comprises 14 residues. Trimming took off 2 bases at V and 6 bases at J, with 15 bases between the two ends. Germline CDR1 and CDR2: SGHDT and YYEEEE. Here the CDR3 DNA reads TGTGCCAGCAGCTTATTGCAGGCCGCTAGCGAGCAGTACTTC. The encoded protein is CASSLLQAASEQYF.

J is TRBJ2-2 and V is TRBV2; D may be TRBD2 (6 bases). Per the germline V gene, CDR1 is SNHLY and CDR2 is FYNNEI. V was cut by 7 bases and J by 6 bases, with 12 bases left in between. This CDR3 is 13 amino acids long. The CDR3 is CASILLAPGELFF. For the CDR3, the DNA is TGTGCCAGCATTCTACTAGCTCCCGGGGAGCTGTTTTTT.

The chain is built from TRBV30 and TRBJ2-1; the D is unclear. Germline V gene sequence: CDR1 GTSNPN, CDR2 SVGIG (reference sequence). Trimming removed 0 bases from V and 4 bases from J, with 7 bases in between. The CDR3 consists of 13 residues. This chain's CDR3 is CAWSVHIYNEQFF. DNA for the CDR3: TGTGCCTGGAGTGTTCACATATACAATGAGCAGTTCTTC.

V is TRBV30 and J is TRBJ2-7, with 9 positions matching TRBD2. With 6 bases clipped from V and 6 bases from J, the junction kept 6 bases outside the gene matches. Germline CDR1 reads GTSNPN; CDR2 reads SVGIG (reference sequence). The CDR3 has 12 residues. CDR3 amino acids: CACPQAGGEQYF. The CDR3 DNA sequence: TGTGCCTGTCCGCAAGCGGGGGGCGAGCAGTACTTC.

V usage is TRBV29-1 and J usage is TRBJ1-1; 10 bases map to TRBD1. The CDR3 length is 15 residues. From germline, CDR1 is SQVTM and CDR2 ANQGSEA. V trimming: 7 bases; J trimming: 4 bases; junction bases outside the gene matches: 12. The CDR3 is CSALAGTGDGTEAFF. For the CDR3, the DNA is TGCAGCGCCCTAGCCGGGACAGGGGATGGCACTGAAGCTTTCTTT.

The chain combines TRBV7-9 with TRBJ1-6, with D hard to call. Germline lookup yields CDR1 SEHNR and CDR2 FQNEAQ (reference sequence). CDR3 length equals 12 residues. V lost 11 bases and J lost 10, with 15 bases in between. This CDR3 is CAGQGSKSPLHF. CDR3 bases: TGTGCCGGGCAAGGGTCCAAATCACCCCTCCACTTT.

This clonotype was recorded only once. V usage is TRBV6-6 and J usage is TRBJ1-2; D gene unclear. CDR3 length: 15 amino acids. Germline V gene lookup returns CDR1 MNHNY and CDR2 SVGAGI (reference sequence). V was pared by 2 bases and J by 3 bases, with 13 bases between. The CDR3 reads CASSYPTLGYYGYTF. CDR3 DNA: TGTGCCAGCAGTTACCCAACATTAGGATACTATGGCTACACCTTC.

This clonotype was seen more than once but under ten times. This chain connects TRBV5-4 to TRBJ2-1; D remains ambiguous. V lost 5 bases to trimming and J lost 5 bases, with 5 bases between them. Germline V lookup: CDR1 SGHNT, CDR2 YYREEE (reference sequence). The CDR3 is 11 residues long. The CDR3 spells CASSLNNEQFF. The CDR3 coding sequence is TGTGCCAGCAGTTTGAACAATGAGCAGTTCTTC.

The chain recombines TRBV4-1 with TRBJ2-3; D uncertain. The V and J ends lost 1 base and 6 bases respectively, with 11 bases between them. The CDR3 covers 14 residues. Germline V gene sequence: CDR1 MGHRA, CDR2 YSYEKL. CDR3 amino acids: CASSQVGIGDTQYF. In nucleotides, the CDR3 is TGCGCCAGCAGCCAAGTGGGAATCGGCGATACGCAGTATTTT.